This T cell receptor beta chain was found in a study of lymphopenia after photon versus proton radiotherapy. Germline CDR1 LNHDA, CDR2 SQIVND (reference sequence). The CDR3 runs to 15 residues. V was trimmed by 5 bases and J by 5 bases, leaving 18 bases between them. Notes on this clone: The antigen is undetermined.

Study-wide findings and caveats: Post-nadir diversity loss with photons came from oligoclonal expansion, particularly CD8+ Temra cells. Post-nadir TCR diversity decline inversely tracked overall survival among those who died.

TCRdb's copy holds only in-frame clones and misses some; the assay was immunoSEQ multiplex PCR. The table shows 67,000 or so clones, with 87% occurring only once. The input for sequencing was peripheral blood, taken from a patient treated with proton-based radiotherapy. The sequence was collected from a man at least 80 years old with esophageal cancer. The genes are TRBV19 and TRBJ2-5; TRBD1 is a possible D gene (5 bases). The CDR3 region is CASSRSTAAGETQYF. Written as DNA, the CDR3 is TGTGCCAGTAGTCGGTCGACAGCCGCAGGGGAGACCCAGTACTTC.